These 27 T cell receptor beta chains came from one sample sequenced in a study of identifying expanded T cells in peripheral blood. The assay was immunoSEQ multiplex PCR, and TCRdb's table has in-frame clones only and misses some. The profile covers under 90,000 clones, with about 88% appearing a single time and around 2.7% taken by the ten largest. Sequencing input: blood. These receptor sequences come from a person aged 18 to 75 in good health.

This clone was seen a few times. The V call is TRBV19, the J call TRBJ2-6, with unresolved D. Germline assignment: CDR1 LNHDA and CDR2 SQIVND (reference sequence). The CDR3 has 16 residues. Trimming removed 5 bases at V and 1 base at J, with 12 bases between. The CDR3 spells CASSPFSYSGANVLTF. The CDR3 DNA follows: TGTGCCAGTAGTCCTTTCAGCTATTCTGGGGCCAACGTCCTGACTTTC.

This clone was recorded a few times. The chain recombines TRBV28 with TRBJ2-3, with D perhaps given as TRBD1 or TRBD2 (5 bases each). The V end was cut by 8 bases, the J end by 1 base, with 19 bases between. Germline assignment: CDR1 MDHEN and CDR2 SYDVKM. This CDR3 has 16 amino acids. CDR3: CASARKLGEGTDTQYF. Here the CDR3 DNA reads TGTGCCAGCGCCCGCAAGCTGGGGGAAGGCACAGATACGCAGTATTTT.

The CDR3 region is CASSYSGTGSYEQYF. DNA of the CDR3: TGTGCCAGCAGTTACTCAGGGACAGGCTCCTACGAGCAGTACTTC. The chain joins TRBV6-6 to TRBJ2-7, with 8 bases matching TRBD1. Losses at the gene ends were 0 bases for V and 0 bases for J; bases not matched to a gene: 1. The CDR3 has 15 amino acids. The V gene's germline CDR1 is MNHNY and CDR2 SVGAGI (reference sequence).

The V and J genes are TRBV19 and TRBJ2-7; D is uncertain. The CDR3 spans 11 residues. Germline CDR1 and CDR2: LNHDA and SQIVND (reference sequence). Between the trimmed V and J ends, which lost 6 bases and 5 bases, there was a span of 8 bases. CDR3 sequence (DNA): TGTGCCAGTAGCACAGAGGACGAGCAGTACTTC. Its protein is CASSTEDEQYF.

J is TRBJ1-2 and V is TRBV7-9; 7 bases line up with TRBD1. Germline V gene data show CDR1 as SEHNR and CDR2 as FQNEAQ (reference sequence). The CDR3 contains 13 residues. V was pared by 4 bases and J by 2 bases, with 1 base of the junction left unmatched. The CDR3 bases are TGTGCCAGCAGCTGGGGACAGAACTATGGCTACACCTTC. Translating it yields CASSWGQNYGYTF.

The CDR3 spells CASSVPRLADSSGANVLTF. In DNA, the CDR3 is TGTGCCAGCAGCGTACCTCGACTAGCGGACAGCTCTGGGGCCAACGTCCTGACTTTC. The chain joins TRBV9 to TRBJ2-6; 9 positions agree with TRBD2. The CDR3 has 19 amino acids. Trimming removed 1 base from V and 0 bases from J; junction bases left unmatched: 8. Germline CDR1 is SGDLS and CDR2 is YYNGEE.

This chain connects TRBV7-9 to TRBJ2-5; D is perhaps TRBD2 (7 bases). The CDR3 runs to 15 residues. The germline gives CDR1 SEHNR, CDR2 FQNEAQ (reference sequence). Deletions cut 6 bases from V and 2 bases from J, with 16 bases between. The CDR3 DNA follows: TGTGCCAGCAGTTCCCGGAGGGGGGGGCAAGAGACCCAGTACTTC. Its protein product is CASSSRRGGQETQYF.

The chain combines TRBV18 with TRBJ2-5; D uncertain. V was trimmed by 2 bases and J by 4 bases, leaving 5 bases between them. Germline CDR1 and CDR2: KGHSH and LQKENI. The CDR3 has 12 amino acids. The CDR3 bases are TGTGCCAGCTCACCATCAGGAGAGACCCAGTACTTC. This sequence encodes CASSPSGETQYF.

V usage is TRBV5-1 and J usage is TRBJ2-1, with D unresolved. Germline V gene data show CDR1 as SGHRS and CDR2 as YFSETQ. The CDR3 spans 14 residues. Trimming removed 1 base at V and 2 bases at J, with 7 bases between. The CDR3 region is CASSLRGPYNEQFF. The DNA of the CDR3 is TGCGCCAGCAGCTTGCGCGGACCCTACAATGAGCAGTTCTTC.

The chain has TRBV7-2 and TRBJ1-2; D is perhaps TRBD1 (5 bases). Germline V gene lookup returns CDR1 SGHTA and CDR2 FQGNSA. The V and J ends lost 5 bases and 4 bases respectively, with 11 bases between them. This CDR3 comprises 13 residues. The CDR3 DNA sequence: TGTGCCAGCAGCGAAGGACACCCCTATGGCTACACCTTC. Its protein is CASSEGHPYGYTF.

The V gene is TRBV4-3, the J gene TRBJ1-3, with unresolved D. CDR1 LGHNA and CDR2 YSLEER come from the germline V gene. This CDR3 has 14 amino acids. V lost 2 bases, J lost 4 bases, and 9 bases lay in between. CDR3 in amino acids: CASSQNLGGNTIYF. The DNA of the CDR3 is TGCGCCAGCAGCCAAAATCTCGGGGGAAACACCATATATTTT.

The V and J genes are TRBV9 and TRBJ2-3; D uncertain. Trimming took 4 bases from V and 0 from J, leaving 6 bases between them. The CDR3 sequence is 13 residues long. Germline CDR1 reads SGDLS; CDR2 reads YYNGEE. CDR3 region: CASSPSSTDTQYF. The CDR3 DNA follows: TGTGCCAGCAGCCCTTCTAGCACAGATACGCAGTATTTT.

V usage is TRBV10-3 and J usage is TRBJ1-2, with D possibly TRBD1 on 5 matching bases. CDR1 is ENHRY and CDR2 is SYGVKD in the germline V gene. The length of the CDR3 is 15 residues. Trimming cost V 0 bases and J 4 bases, with 12 bases left between them. The CDR3 DNA reads as TGTGCCATCAGTGAGTCGGCGGGGGGGGTCTATGGCTACACCTTC. It specifies CAISESAGGVYGYTF.

This chain connects TRBV6-6 to TRBJ1-1; D is unclear. Germline V gene lookup returns CDR1 MNHNY and CDR2 SVGAGI (reference sequence). The CDR3 sequence is 14 residues long. Trimming left V 0 bases short and J 11 bases short, with 16 bases between. CDR3 DNA sequence: TGTGCCAGCAGTTACTCCCCTCGTGAAACTGGGGCTTTCTTT. This sequence encodes CASSYSPRETGAFF.

The chain recombines TRBV9 with TRBJ2-5; 9 positions agree with TRBD1. The CDR3 totals 17 residues. Germline trimming cut 0 bases from V and 0 bases from J; bases unmatched to any gene: 6. The germline gives CDR1 SGDLS, CDR2 YYNGEE. The CDR3 is CASSVGGTGMYQETQYF. CDR3 sequence (DNA): TGTGCCAGCAGCGTAGGAGGGACAGGGATGTACCAAGAGACCCAGTACTTC.

The V and J genes are TRBV7-2 and TRBJ1-4; 8 bases fit TRBD1. CDR1 is SGHTA and CDR2 is FQGNSA in the germline V gene. The CDR3 runs to 15 residues. V shed 1 base and J 7 bases; nucleotides not matched to a gene: 5. The CDR3 loop reads CASSLGDRGGEKLFF. CDR3 in DNA: TGTGCCAGCAGCTTAGGCGACAGGGGAGGTGAAAAACTGTTTTTT.

This chain links TRBV5-4 with TRBJ2-5; 9 bases align to TRBD1. CDR3 size: 16 residues. CDR1 and CDR2 (germline): SGHNT, YYREEE (reference sequence). Losses at the gene ends were 0 bases for V and 5 bases for J; bases not matched to a gene: 8. The CDR3 loop is CASSLESDRGAETQYF. The CDR3 nucleotides are TGTGCCAGCAGCTTGGAGTCGGACAGGGGAGCGGAGACCCAGTACTTC.

The sample holds one count of this clone. The chain combines TRBV19 with TRBJ2-7; either TRBD1 or TRBD2 may supply D (5 bases each). The CDR3 covers 13 residues. Trimming removed 6 bases from V and 7 bases from J, with 16 bases in between. Germline V lookup: CDR1 LNHDA, CDR2 SQIVND (reference sequence). The CDR3 region is CASSSDRGLEQYF. The CDR3 DNA reads TGTGCCAGTAGCTCAGACAGAGGACTGGAGCAGTACTTC.

The chain joins TRBV21-1 to TRBJ2-4; the D call TRBD2 from the table was never checked on the DNA. TRBV21-1 is designated a pseudogene. The CDR3 is made up of 16 amino acids. The CDR3, as DNA: TGTGCCAGCAGCAAAAAGGAGGGAACTGCCAAAAACATTCAGTACTTC. Protein product: CASSKKEGTAKNIQYF.

This rearrangement joins TRBV6-5 to TRBJ1-5; perhaps TRBD1 as D (5 bases). There are 14 residues in the CDR3. Germline V gene data show CDR1 as MNHEY and CDR2 as SVGAGI. V was cut by 7 bases and J by 1 base, with 11 bases left in between. In DNA form, the CDR3 reads TGTGCCAGCAAACCGGGGCAAAGCAATCAGCCCCAGCATTTT. Protein sequence: CASKPGQSNQPQHF.

This clone has a handful of counts. This sample includes further DNA sequences coding for the same CDR3. The J gene is TRBJ2-2, the V gene TRBV7-2, with D perhaps TRBD1 (5 bases). CDR3 length: 13 residues. Trimming stripped 6 bases from V and 6 bases from J, with 11 bases between. Germline lookup yields CDR1 SGHTA and CDR2 FQGNSA. CDR3 sequence (DNA): TGTGCCAGCAGTCTATTAGGGGCCGGGGAGCTGTTTTTT. Translated, it gives CASSLLGAGELFF.

The chain recombines TRBV19 with TRBJ2-3; perhaps TRBD2 as D (7 bases). Trimming left V 4 bases short and J 4 bases short, with 15 bases between. Germline values: CDR1 LNHDA, CDR2 SQIVND (reference sequence). This CDR3 is built from 15 residues. The CDR3 reads CASSRGGAGPDTQYF. The DNA for the CDR3 is TGTGCCAGTAGTAGAGGGGGGGCTGGCCCAGATACGCAGTATTTT.

The chain links TRBV7-2 to TRBJ2-2, with D perhaps given as TRBD1 or TRBD2 (5 bases each). The CDR3 contains 17 residues. V was shortened by 1 base and J by 4 bases, with 16 bases between the two germline ends. The V gene's germline CDR1 is SGHTA and CDR2 FQGNSA. The CDR3 DNA reads as TGTGCCAGCAGCTTAGTTCCCGGACATCGGGGCACCGGGGAGCTGTTTTTT. Translation gives CASSLVPGHRGTGELFF.

The chain links TRBV2 to TRBJ2-7; D is unclear. Germline CDR1 reads SNHLY; CDR2 reads FYNNEI. The germline V and J ends were trimmed by 1 base and 6 bases, with 10 bases remaining between them. The CDR3 consists of 13 residues. In DNA form, the CDR3 reads TGTGCCAGCAGTGAAGATATGGGGTTCGAGCAGTACTTC. Residues: CASSEDMGFEQYF.

J is TRBJ1-5 and V is TRBV6-6, with D uncertain. Germline V gene lookup returns CDR1 MNHNY and CDR2 SVGAGI (reference sequence). This CDR3 comprises 15 residues. V shed 2 bases and J shed 0 bases, with 8 bases lying between them. This CDR3 reads CASSYRGNSNQPQHF. CDR3 DNA: TGTGCCAGCAGTTACCGTGGCAATAGCAATCAGCCCCAGCATTTT.

The chain uses TRBV6-5 and TRBJ1-1; D unclear. The CDR3 sequence is 14 residues long. Germline values: CDR1 MNHEY, CDR2 SVGAGI. Trimming cost V 4 bases and J 3 bases, with 12 bases left between them. CDR3 sequence (DNA): TGTGCCAGCAGTTCCACCCAGATCCACACTGAAGCTTTCTTT. As protein: CASSSTQIHTEAFF.

V usage is TRBV11-2 and J usage is TRBJ1-6; tentative D call: TRBD1 (5 bases). CDR1 is SGHAT, CDR2 FQNNGV, per germline. Deletions cut 5 bases from V and 4 bases from J, with 12 bases between. The CDR3 sequence is 15 residues long. As DNA, the CDR3 is TGTGCCAGCAGCCCCAGTAGGGGTTATAATTCACCCCTCCACTTT. It codes for CASSPSRGYNSPLHF.